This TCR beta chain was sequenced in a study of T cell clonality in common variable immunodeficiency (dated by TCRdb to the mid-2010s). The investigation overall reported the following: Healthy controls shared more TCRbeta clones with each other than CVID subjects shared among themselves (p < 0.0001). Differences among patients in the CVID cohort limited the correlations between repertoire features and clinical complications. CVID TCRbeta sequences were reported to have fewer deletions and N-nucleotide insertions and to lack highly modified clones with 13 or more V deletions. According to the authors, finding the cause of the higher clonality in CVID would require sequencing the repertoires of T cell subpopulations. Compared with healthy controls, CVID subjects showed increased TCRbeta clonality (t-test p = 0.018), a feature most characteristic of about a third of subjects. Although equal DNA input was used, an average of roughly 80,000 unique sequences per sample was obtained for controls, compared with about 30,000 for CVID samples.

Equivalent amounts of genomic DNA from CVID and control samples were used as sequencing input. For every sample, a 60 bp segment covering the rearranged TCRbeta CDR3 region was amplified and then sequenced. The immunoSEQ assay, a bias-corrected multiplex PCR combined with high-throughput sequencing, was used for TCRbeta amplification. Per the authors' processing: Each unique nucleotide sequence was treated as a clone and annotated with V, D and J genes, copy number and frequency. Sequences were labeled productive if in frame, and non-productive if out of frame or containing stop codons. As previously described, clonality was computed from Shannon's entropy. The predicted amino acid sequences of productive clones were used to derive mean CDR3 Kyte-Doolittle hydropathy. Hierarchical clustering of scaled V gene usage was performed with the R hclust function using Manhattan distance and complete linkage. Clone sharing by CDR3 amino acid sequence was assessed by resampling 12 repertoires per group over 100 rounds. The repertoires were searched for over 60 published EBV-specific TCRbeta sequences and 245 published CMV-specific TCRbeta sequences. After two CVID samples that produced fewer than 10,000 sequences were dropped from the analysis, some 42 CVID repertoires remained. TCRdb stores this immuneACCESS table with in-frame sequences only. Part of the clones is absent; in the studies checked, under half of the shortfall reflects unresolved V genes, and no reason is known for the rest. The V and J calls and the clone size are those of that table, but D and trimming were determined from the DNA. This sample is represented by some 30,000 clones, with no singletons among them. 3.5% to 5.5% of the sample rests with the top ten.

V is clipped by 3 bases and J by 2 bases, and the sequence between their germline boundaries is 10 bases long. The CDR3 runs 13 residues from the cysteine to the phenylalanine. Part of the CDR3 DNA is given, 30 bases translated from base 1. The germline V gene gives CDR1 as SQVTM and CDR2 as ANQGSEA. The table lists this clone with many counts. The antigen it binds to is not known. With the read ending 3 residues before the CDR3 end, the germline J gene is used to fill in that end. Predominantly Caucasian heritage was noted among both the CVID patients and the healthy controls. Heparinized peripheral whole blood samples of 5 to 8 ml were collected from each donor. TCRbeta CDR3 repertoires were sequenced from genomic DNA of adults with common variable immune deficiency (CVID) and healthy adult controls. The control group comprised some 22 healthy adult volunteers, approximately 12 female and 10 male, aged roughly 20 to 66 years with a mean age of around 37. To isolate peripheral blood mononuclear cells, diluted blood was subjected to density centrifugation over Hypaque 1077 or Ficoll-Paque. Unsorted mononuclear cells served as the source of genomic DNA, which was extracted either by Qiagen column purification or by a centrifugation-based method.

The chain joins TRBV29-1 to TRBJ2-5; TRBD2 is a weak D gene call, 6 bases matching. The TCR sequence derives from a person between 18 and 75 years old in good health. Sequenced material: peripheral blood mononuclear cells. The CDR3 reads CSVDGGMQETQYF. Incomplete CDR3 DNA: TGCAGCGTTGACGGCGGGATGCAAGAGACC.